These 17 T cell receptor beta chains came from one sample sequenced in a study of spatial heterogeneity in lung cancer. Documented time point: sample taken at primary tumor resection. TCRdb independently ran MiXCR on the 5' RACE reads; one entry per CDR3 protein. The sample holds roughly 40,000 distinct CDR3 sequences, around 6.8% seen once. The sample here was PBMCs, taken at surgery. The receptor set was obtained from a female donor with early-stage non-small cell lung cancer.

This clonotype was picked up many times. DNA for the CDR3: TGTGCCATCAGTGAAGACGGGGGCCACACAGATACGCAGTATTTT. Amino acids: CAISEDGGHTDTQYF. The gene calls are TRBV10-3 and TRBJ2-3, with D perhaps being TRBD1 or TRBD2 (6 bases each). This CDR3 has 15 residues. V lost 3 bases and J lost 2, with 12 bases in between. From germline, CDR1 is ENHRY and CDR2 SYGVKD.

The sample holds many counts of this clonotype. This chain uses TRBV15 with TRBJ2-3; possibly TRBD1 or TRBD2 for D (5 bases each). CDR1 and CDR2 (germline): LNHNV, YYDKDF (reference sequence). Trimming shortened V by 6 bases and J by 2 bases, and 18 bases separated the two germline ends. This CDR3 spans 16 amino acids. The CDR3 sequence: CATSSIGEPSTDTQYF. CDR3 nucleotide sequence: TGTGCCACCAGTTCGATAGGGGAGCCCTCCACAGATACGCAGTATTTT.

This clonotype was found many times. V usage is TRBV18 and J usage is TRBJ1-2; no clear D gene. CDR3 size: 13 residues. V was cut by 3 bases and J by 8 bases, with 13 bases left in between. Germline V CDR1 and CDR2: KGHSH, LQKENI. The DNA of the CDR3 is TGTGCCAGCTCACCTCACCCGTTCGAGGGCTACACCTTC. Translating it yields CASSPHPFEGYTF.

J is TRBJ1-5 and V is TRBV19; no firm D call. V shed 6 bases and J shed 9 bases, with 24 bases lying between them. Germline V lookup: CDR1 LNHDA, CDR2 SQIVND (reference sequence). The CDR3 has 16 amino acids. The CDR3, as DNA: TGTGCCAGTAGGGTCCCCGCCCCCGGCGTCTTTAGGCCCCAGCATTTT. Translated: CASRVPAPGVFRPQHF.

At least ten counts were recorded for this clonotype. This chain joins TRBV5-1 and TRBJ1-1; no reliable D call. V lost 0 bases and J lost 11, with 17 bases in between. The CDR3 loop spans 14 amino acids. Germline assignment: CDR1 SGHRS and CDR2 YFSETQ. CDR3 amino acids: CASSLAVDSMGAFF. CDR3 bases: TGCGCCAGCAGCTTGGCGGTGGACTCGATGGGGGCTTTCTTT.

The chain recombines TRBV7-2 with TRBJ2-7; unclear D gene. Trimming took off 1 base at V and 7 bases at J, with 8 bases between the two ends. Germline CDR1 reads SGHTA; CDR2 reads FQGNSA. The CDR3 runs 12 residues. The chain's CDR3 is CASSLEALEQYF. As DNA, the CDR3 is TGTGCCAGCAGCTTAGAGGCCCTAGAGCAGTACTTC.

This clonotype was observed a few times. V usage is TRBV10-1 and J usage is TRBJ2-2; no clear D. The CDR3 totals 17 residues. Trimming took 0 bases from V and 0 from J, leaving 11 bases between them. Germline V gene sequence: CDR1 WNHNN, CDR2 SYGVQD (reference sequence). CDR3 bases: TGCGCCAGCAGTGAGTCGGTGGCAAGCGCGAACACCGGGGAGCTGTTTTTT. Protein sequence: CASSESVASANTGELFF.

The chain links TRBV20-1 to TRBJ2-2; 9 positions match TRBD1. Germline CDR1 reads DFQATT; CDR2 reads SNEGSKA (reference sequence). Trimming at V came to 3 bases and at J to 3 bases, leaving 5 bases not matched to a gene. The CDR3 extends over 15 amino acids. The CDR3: CSARAGQGYTGELFF. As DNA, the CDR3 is TGCAGTGCTAGGGCGGGACAGGGCTACACCGGGGAGCTGTTTTTT.

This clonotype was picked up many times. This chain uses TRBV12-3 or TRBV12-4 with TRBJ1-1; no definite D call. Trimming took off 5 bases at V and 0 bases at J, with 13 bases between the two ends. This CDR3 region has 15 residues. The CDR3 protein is CASSLRTTLNTEAFF. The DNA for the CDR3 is TGTGCCAGCAGTCTAAGAACCACACTGAACACTGAAGCTTTCTTT.

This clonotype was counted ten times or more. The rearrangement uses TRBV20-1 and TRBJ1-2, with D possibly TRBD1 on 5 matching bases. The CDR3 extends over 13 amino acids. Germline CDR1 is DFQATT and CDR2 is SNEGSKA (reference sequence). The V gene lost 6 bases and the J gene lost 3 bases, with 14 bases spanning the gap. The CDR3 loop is CSATEGRDYGYTF. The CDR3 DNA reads TGCAGTGCCACAGAGGGACGGGACTATGGCTACACCTTC.

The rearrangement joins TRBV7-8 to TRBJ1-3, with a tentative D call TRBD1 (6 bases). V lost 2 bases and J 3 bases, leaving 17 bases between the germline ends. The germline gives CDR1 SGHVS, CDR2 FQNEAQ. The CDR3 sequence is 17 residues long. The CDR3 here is CASSLRIPRGGGNTIYF. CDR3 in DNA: TGTGCCAGCAGCTTAAGAATCCCCAGGGGCGGTGGAAACACCATATATTTT.

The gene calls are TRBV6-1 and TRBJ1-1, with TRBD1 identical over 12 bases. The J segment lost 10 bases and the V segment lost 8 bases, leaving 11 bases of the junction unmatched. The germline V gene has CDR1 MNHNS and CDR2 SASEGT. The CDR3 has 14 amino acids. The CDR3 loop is CASHTRDRGLRAFF. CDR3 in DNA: TGTGCCAGCCACACCCGGGACAGGGGGCTTCGAGCTTTCTTT.

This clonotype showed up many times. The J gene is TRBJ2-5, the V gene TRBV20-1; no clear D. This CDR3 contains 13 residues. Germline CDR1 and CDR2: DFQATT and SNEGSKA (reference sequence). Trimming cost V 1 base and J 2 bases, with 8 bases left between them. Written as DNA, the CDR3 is TGCAGTGCTAGAGTCAGTGAACAAGAGACCCAGTACTTC. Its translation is CSARVSEQETQYF.

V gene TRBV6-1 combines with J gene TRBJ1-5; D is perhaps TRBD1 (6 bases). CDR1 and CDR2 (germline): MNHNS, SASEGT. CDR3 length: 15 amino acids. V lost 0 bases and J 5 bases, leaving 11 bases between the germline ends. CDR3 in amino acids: CASSEAGTKHQPQHF. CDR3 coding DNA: TGTGCCAGCAGTGAAGCGGGGACAAAACATCAGCCCCAGCATTTT.

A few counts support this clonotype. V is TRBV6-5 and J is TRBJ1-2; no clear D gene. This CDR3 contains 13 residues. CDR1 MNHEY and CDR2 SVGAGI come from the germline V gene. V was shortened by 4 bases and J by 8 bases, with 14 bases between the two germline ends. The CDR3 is CASSSGPPEGYTF. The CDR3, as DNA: TGTGCCAGCAGTTCAGGACCCCCTGAAGGCTACACCTTC.

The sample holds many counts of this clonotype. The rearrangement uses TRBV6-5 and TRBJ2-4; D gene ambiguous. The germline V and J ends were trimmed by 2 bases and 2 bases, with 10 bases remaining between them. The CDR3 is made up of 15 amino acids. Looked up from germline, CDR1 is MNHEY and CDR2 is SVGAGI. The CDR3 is CASSYGPVPKNIQYF. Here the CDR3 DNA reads TGTGCCAGCAGTTACGGTCCCGTCCCCAAAAACATTCAGTACTTC.

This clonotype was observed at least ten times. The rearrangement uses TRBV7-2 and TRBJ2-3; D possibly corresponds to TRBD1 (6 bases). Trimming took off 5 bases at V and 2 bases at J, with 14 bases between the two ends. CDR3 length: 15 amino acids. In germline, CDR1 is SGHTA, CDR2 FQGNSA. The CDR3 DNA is TGTGCCAGCAGCCCAAGGCAGGGGTCCACAGATACGCAGTATTTT. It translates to CASSPRQGSTDTQYF.